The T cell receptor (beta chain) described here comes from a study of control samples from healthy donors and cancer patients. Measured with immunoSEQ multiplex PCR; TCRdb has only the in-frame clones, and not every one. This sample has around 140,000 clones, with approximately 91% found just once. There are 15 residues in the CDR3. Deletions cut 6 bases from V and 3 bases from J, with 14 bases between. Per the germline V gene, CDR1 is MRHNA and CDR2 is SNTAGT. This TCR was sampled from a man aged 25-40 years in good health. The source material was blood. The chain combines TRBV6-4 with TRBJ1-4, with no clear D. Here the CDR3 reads CASRLGLSSNEKLFF. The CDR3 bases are TGTGCCAGCAGATTAGGACTGAGTTCTAATGAAAAACTGTTTTTT.